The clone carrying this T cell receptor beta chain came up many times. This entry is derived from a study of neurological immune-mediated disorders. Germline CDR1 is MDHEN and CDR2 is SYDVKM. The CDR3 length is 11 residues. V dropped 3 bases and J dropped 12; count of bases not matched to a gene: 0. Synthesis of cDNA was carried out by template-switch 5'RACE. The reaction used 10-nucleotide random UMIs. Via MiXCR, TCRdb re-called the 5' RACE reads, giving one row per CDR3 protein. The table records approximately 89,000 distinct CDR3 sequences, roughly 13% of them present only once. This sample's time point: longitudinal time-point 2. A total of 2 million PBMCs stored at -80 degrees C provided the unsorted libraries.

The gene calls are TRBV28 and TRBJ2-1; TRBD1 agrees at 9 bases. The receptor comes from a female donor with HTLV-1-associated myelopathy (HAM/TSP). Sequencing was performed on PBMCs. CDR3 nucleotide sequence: TGTGCCAGCAGTTTGGGACAGGGGCAGTTCTTC. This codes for CASSLGQGQFF.